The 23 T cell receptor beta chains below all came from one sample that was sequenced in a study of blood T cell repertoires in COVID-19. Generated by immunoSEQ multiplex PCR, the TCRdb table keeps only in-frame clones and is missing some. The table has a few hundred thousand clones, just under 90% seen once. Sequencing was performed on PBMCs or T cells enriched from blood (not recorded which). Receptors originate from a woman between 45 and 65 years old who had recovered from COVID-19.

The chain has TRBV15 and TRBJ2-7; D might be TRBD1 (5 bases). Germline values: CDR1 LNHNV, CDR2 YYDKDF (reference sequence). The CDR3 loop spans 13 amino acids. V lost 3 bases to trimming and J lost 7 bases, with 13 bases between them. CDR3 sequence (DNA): TGTGCCACCAGCAGGGACATCGAGAGGGAGCAGTACTTC. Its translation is CATSRDIEREQYF.

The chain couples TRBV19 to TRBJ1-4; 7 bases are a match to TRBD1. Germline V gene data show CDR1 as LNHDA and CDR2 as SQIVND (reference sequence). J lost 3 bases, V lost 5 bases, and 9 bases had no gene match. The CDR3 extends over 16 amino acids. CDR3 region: CASSSQTGTANEKLFF. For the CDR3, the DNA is TGTGCCAGTAGTTCTCAGACCGGGACAGCTAATGAAAAACTGTTTTTT.

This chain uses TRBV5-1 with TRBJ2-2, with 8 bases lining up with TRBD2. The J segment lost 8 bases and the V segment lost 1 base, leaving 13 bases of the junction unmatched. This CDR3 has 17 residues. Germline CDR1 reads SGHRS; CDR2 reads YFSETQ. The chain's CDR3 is CASSLLVGGAVSGELFF. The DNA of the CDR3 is TGCGCCAGCAGCTTGCTAGTCGGGGGGGCCGTATCAGGGGAGCTGTTTTTT.

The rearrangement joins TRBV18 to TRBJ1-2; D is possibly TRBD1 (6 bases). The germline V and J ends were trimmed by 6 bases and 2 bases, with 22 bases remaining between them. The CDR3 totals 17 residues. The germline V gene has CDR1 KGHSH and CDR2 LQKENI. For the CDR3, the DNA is TGTGCCAGCTCCCCATTAGGCGATCCAGGGGCGAACTATGGCTACACCTTC. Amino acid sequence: CASSPLGDPGANYGYTF.

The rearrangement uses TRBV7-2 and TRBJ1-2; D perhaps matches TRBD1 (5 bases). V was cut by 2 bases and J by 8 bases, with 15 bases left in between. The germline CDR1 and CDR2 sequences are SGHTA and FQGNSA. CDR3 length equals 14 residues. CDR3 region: CASSLMQGAPGYTF. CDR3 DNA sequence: TGTGCCAGCAGCTTAATGCAGGGCGCCCCGGGCTACACCTTC.

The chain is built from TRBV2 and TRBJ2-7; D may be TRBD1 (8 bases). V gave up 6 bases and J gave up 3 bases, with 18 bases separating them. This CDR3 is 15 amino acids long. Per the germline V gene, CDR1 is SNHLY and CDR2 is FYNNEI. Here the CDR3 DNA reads TGTGCCAGCAGAAACAGGGGGGGGCTCCTCTACGAGCAGTACTTC. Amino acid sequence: CASRNRGGLLYEQYF.

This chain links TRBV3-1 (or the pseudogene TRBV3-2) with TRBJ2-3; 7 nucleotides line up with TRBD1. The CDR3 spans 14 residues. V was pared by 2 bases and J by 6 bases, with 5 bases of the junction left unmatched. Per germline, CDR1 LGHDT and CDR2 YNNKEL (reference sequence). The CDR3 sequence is CASSQNTGVDTQYF. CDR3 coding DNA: TGTGCCAGCAGCCAAAACACAGGGGTGGATACGCAGTATTTT.

CDR3 DNA: TGTGCCAGCAGCTTACAAGGGAGGGGTAACAATGAGCAGTTCTTC. Translation gives CASSLQGRGNNEQFF. The chain couples TRBV7-3 to TRBJ2-1; 7 bases line up with TRBD2. The V and J ends lost 2 bases and 5 bases, in that order; junction bases with no gene match: 6. The CDR3 runs 15 residues. Per germline, CDR1 SGHTA and CDR2 FQGTGA.

The CDR3 bases are TGTGCCAGCAGTTACTCCAGGCAGAACACTGAAGCTTTCTTT. It yields the protein CASSYSRQNTEAFF. The chain recombines TRBV6-5 with TRBJ1-1; D is undetermined. The CDR3 has 14 amino acids. CDR1 and CDR2 (germline): MNHEY, SVGAGI. V gave up 0 bases and J gave up 1 base, with 6 bases separating them.

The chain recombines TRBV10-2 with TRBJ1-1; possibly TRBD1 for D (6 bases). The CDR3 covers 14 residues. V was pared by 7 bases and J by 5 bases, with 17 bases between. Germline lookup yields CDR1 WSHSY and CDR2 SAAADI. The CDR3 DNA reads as TGCGCCAGCACCCGAGGGGGGAGGGGTACTGAAGCTTTCTTT. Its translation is CASTRGGRGTEAFF.

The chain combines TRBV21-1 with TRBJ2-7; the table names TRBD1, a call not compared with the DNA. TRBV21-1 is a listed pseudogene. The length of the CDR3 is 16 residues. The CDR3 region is CASSHFPRAGPHEQYF. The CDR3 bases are TGTGCCAGCAGTCATTTTCCTCGGGCAGGGCCCCACGAGCAGTACTTC.

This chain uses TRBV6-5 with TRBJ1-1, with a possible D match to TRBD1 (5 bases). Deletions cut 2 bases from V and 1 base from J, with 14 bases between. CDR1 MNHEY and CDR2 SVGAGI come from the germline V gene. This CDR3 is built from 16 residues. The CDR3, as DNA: TGTGCCAGCAGTTACAAAGGCGGGGCAGGGAACACTGAAGCTTTCTTT. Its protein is CASSYKGGAGNTEAFF.

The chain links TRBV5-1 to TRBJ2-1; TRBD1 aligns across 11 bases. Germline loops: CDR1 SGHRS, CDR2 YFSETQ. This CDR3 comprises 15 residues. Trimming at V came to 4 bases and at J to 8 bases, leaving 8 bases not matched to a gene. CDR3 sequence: CASSTWTGGEHEQFF. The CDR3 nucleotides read TGCGCCAGCAGCACCTGGACAGGGGGCGAGCATGAGCAGTTCTTC.

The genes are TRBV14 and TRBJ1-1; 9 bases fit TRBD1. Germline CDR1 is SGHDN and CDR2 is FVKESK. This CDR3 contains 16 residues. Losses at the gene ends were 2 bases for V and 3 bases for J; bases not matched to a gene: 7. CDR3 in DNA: TGTGCCAGCAGCCAATTCCCGGGACAGGGTGACACTGAAGCTTTCTTT. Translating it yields CASSQFPGQGDTEAFF.

CDR3 in amino acids: CASSPGRAGYTF. The CDR3, as DNA: TGTGCCAGCAGTCCTGGGAGGGCTGGCTACACCTTC. The chain joins TRBV27 to TRBJ1-2, with D uncertain. The V end was cut by 5 bases, the J end by 7 bases, with 11 bases between. This CDR3 is built from 12 residues. Germline V gene sequence: CDR1 MNHEY, CDR2 SMNVEV (reference sequence).

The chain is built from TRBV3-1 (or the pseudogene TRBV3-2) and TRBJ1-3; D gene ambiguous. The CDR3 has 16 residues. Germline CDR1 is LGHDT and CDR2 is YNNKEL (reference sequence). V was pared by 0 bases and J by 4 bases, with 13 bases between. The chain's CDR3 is CASSQEGSGVGNTIYF. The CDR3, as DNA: TGTGCCAGCAGCCAAGAAGGATCCGGGGTCGGAAACACCATATATTTT.

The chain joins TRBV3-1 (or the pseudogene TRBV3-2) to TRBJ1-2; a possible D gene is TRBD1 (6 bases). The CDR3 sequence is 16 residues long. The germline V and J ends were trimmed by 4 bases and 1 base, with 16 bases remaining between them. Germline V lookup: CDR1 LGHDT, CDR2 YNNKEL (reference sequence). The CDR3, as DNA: TGTGCCAGCAGCCCGTATCGGACAGACTTTAACTATGGCTACACCTTC. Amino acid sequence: CASSPYRTDFNYGYTF.

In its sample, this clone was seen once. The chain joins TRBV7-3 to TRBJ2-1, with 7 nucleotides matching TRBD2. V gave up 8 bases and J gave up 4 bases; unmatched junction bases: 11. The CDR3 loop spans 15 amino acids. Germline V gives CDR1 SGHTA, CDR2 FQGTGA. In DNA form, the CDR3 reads TGTGCCAGCGCCCCCTCCTCCGGGGGGTACAATGAGCAGTTCTTC. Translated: CASAPSSGGYNEQFF.

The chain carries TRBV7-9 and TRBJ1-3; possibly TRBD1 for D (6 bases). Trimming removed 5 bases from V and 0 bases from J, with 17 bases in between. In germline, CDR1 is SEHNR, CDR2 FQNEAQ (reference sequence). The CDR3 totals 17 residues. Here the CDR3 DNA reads TGTGCCAGCAGCGATCAGGGGACCCTCCACTCTGGAAACACCATATATTTT. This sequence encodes CASSDQGTLHSGNTIYF.

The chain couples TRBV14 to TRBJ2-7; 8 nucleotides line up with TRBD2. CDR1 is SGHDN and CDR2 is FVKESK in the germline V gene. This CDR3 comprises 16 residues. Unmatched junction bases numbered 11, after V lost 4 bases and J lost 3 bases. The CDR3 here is CASSPRGRGGRYEQYF. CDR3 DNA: TGTGCCAGCAGCCCCCGCGGCCGGGGGGGTCGCTACGAGCAGTACTTC.

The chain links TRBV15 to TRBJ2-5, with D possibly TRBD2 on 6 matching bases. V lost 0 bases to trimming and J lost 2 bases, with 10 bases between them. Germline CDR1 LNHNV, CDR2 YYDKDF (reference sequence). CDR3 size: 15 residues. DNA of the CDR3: TGTGCCACCAGCAGAGATCGCGGGGTACAAGAGACCCAGTACTTC. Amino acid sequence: CATSRDRGVQETQYF.

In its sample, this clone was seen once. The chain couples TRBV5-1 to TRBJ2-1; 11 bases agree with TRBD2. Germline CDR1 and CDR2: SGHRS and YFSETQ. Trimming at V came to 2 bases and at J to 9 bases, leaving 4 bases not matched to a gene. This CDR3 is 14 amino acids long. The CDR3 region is CASSLTGTSGEQFF. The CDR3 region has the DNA TGCGCCAGCAGCTTAACTGGGACTAGCGGTGAGCAGTTCTTC.

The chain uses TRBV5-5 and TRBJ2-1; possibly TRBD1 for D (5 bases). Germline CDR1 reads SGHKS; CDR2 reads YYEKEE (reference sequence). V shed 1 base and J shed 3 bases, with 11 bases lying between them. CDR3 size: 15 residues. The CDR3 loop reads CASSLPGHGYNEQFF. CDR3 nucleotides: TGTGCCAGCAGCTTGCCAGGGCACGGCTACAATGAGCAGTTCTTC.